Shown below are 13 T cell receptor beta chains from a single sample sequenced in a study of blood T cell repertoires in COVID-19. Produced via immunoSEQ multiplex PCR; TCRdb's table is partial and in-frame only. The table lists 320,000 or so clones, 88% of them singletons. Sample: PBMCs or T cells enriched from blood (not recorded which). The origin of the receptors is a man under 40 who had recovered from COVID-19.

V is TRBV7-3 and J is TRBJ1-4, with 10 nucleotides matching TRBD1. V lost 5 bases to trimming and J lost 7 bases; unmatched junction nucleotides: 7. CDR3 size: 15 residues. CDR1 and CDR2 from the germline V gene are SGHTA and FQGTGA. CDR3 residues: CASSESGTGAEKLFF. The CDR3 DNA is TGTGCCAGCAGCGAATCCGGGACAGGGGCTGAAAAACTGTTTTTT.

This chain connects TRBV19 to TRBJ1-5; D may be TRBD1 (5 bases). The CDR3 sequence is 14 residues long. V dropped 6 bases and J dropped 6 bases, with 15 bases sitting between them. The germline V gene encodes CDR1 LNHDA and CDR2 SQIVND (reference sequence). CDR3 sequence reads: CASSPDWGGQPQHF. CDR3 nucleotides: TGTGCCAGTAGCCCCGACTGGGGGGGTCAGCCCCAGCATTTT. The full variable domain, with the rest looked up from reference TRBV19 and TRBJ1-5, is DGGITQSPKYLFRKEGQNVTLSCEQNLNHDAMYWYRQDPGQGLRLIYYSQIVNDFQKGDIAEGYSVSREKKESFPLTVTSAQKNPTAFYLCASSPDWGGQPQHFGDGTRLSIL.

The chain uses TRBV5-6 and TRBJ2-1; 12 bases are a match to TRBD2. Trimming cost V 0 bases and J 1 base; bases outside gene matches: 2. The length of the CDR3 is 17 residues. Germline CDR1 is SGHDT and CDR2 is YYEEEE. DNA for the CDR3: TGTGCCAGCAGCTTGGGACTAGCGGGGGAATCCTACAATGAGCAGTTCTTC. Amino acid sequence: CASSLGLAGESYNEQFF.

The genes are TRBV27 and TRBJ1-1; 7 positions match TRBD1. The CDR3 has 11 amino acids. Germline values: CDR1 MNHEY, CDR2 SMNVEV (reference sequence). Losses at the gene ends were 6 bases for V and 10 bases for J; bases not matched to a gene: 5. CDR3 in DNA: TGTGCCAGCAGGACAGGGCGGTTAGCTTTCTTT. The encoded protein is CASRTGRLAFF.

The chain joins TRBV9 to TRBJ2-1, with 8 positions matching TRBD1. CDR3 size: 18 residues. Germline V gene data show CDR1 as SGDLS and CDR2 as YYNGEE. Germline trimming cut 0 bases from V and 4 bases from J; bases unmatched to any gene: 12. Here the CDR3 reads CASSVGQGWDWDYNEQFF. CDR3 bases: TGTGCCAGCAGCGTAGGACAGGGGTGGGACTGGGATTACAATGAGCAGTTCTTC.

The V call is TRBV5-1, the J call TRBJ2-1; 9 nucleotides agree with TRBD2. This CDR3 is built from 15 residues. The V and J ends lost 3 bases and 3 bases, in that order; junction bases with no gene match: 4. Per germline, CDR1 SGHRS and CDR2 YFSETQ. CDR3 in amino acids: CASSYTSGHYNEQFF. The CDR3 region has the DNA TGCGCCAGCAGCTACACTAGCGGGCACTACAATGAGCAGTTCTTC.

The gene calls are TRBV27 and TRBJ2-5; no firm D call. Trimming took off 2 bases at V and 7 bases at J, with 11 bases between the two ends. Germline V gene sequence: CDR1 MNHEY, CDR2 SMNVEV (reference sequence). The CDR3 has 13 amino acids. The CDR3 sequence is CASSLRESGTQYF. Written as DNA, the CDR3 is TGTGCCAGCAGTTTAAGAGAGTCGGGGACCCAGTACTTC.

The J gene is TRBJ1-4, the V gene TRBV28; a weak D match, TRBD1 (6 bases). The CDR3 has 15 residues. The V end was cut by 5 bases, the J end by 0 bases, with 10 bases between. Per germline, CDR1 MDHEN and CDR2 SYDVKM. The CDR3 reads CASSPTGSTNEKLFF. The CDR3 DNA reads TGTGCCAGCAGTCCCACAGGGTCAACTAATGAAAAACTGTTTTTT.

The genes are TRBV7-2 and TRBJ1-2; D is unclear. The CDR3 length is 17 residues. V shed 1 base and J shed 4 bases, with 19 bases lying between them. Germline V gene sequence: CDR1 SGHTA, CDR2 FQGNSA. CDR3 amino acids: CASSLGWGRLAIYGYTF. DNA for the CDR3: TGTGCCAGCAGCTTAGGGTGGGGTAGACTAGCAATCTATGGCTACACCTTC.

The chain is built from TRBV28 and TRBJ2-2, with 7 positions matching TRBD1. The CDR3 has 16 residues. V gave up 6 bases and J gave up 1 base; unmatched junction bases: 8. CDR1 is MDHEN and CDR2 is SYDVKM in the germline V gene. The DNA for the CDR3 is TGTGCCAGCAGACTACAGACAGGGCTGAACACCGGGGAGCTGTTTTTT. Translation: CASRLQTGLNTGELFF.

CDR3 sequence reads: CASSSGQAGELFF. The DNA of the CDR3 is TGTGCCAGCAGCTCCGGACAGGCCGGGGAGCTGTTTTTT. The chain combines TRBV5-4 with TRBJ2-2, with 7 nucleotides matching TRBD1. The junction had 2 bases not matched to a gene; V was cut back by 3 bases and J by 6 bases. Germline CDR1 reads SGHNT; CDR2 reads YYREEE (reference sequence). The CDR3 has 13 amino acids.

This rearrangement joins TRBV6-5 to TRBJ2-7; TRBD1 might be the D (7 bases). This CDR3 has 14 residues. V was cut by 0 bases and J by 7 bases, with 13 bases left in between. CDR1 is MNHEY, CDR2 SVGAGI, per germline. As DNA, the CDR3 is TGTGCCAGCAGTTACTCGGAGGGGGCACGGGAGCAGTACTTC. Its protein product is CASSYSEGAREQYF.

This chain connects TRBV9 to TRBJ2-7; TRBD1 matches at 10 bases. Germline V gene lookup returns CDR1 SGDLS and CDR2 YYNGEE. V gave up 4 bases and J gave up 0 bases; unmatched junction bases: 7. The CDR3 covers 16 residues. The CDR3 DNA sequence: TGTGCCAGCAGCCACCGACAGGGGGCCCCCTCCTACGAGCAGTACTTC. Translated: CASSHRQGAPSYEQYF.